The table lists the clone carrying this T cell receptor beta chain with a few counts. Losses at the gene ends were 5 bases for V and 5 bases for J; bases not matched to a gene: 3. The germline V gene encodes CDR1 LNHDA and CDR2 SQIVND (reference sequence). The CDR3 is made up of 14 amino acids. TCRdb used MiXCR to reprocess the 5' RACE reads, holding one entry per CDR3 protein. The sample contains around 30,000 distinct CDR3 sequences, roughly 5% of which appear only once. These data originate in a study of early T cells in non-severe SARS-CoV-2 infection. The specimen was whole blood. The gene calls are TRBV19 and TRBJ2-1, with 10 bases aligning to TRBD2. The TCR was taken from an adult who was a healthcare worker with PCR-confirmed SARS-CoV-2 infection or an uninfected control (not recorded which). CDR3 bases: TGTGCCAGTAGTTGGACTAGCGGAGACAATGAGCAGTTCTTC. Translation gives CASSWTSGDNEQFF.